Sequencing of this T cell receptor beta chain was carried out in a study of identical twins. Study-wide points: Cross-sectional statistical analysis was relied on for the conclusions, without the same donors being followed.

CDR3 length: 13 amino acids. Germline V gene lookup returns CDR1 DFQATT and CDR2 SNEGSKA (reference sequence). V shed 8 bases and J shed 6 bases, with 17 bases lying between them. Via MiXCR, TCRdb re-called the 5' RACE reads, giving one row per CDR3 protein. This sample has around 140,000 distinct CDR3 sequences, with around 3.5% found just once. A remark on this clonotype: Antigen: not known.

The TCR comes from a man aged 18 to 30 in good health. The chain is built from TRBV20-1 and TRBJ1-5, with D tentatively TRBD1 (6 bases). Material: memory T cells sorted from blood. The CDR3 nucleotides read TGCAGTACCCGTTCAGGGGTCGGTCAGCCCCAGCATTTT. Its translation is CSTRSGVGQPQHF.